The following is a TCR beta chain sequence with its context. TCRdb's copy holds only in-frame clones and misses some; the assay was immunoSEQ multiplex PCR. Seen here are around 70,000 clones, 82% observed once, and the top ten hold approximately 5%. This sample was included in a study of radiation and T cells in renal cell carcinoma. V lost 7 bases to trimming and J lost 6 bases; unmatched junction nucleotides: 11. CDR1 MNHEY and CDR2 SMNVEV come from the germline V gene (reference sequence). This CDR3 spans 16 amino acids. This sample's time point: blood 2 weeks post-SBRT. Treatment here: 15 Gy SBRT to primary tumor, nephrectomy 4 weeks later.

The sequence came from a man aged 60 to 69 with renal cell carcinoma. The sequencing used blood, collected from a patient whose treatment included radiotherapy and nephrectomy. The chain combines TRBV27 with TRBJ2-1; TRBD2 aligns across 11 bases. The CDR3: CASNSVALAGGNEQFF. The CDR3 DNA reads as TGTGCCAGCAATAGCGTTGCCCTAGCGGGAGGCAATGAGCAGTTCTTC.